Listed below are T cell receptor beta chains from one sample, sequenced in a study of blood T cell repertoires in COVID-19. The method was immunoSEQ multiplex PCR; TCRdb's version includes in-frame clones alone and lacks a portion of them. The sample has 350,000 to 450,000 clones; roughly nine tenths are singletons. The sequencing input was PBMCs or T cells enriched from blood (not recorded which). All receptors derive from a middle-aged woman who had been exposed to COVID-19. CDR3s include the opening cysteine and the closing phenylalanine or tryptophan. The D gene is left open where the match is weak. Size is omitted from some rows. Given values are once, few, many or a class for expanded clones.

j_call clone_size v_call d_call cdr3_nt cdr3_aa
TRBJ1-1 once TRBV5-4 . TGTGCCAGCAGCTTGCAGGGGAGGGTAAACACTGAAGCTTTCTTT CASSLQGRVNTEAFF
TRBJ2-2 . TRBV19 . TGTGCCAGTAGTATAGGTTTAGGACTGATCACCGGGGAGCTGTTTTTT CASSIGLGLITGELFF
TRBJ1-5 . TRBV2 . TGTGCCAGCGATCCACAGGGTGATCAGCCCCAGCATTTT CASDPQGDQPQHF
TRBJ2-1 . TRBV2 . TGTGCCAGCAAGACTATCTACAATGAGCAGTTCTTC CASKTIYNEQFF
TRBJ1-2 . TRBV27 TRBD1 TGTGCCAGCAGTTTGACAGGGAACTATGGCTACACCTTC CASSLTGNYGYTF
TRBJ1-2 . TRBV25-1 . TGTGCCAGCAGTGAATTTGAGTTGAGCTATGGCTACACCTTC CASSEFELSYGYTF
TRBJ1-2 . TRBV5-6 . TGTGCCAGCAGCTTCGGTACGCTCGATAACTATGGCTACACCTTC CASSFGTLDNYGYTF
TRBJ2-2 . TRBV27 . TGTGCCAGCAGTTTCGGGTTCGCGAACACCGGGGAGCTGTTTTTT CASSFGFANTGELFF
TRBJ1-1 . TRBV5-6 TRBD1 TGTGCCAGCAGCCCGACGGACAGGGCGGAAGCTTTCTTT CASSPTDRAEAFF
TRBJ1-2 . TRBV7-8 . TGTGCCAGCAGCGCGGACATCCGTAAAATCTATGGCTACACCTTC CASSADIRKIYGYTF
TRBJ1-2 . TRBV6-5 . TGTGCCAGCAGTTACGGGCCGGGGGTAGGCTACACCTTC CASSYGPGVGYTF
TRBJ2-1 . TRBV10-1 TRBD2 TGCGCCAGCAGTGGAATTAGCGGGATTTACCATGAGCAGTTCTTC CASSGISGIYHEQFF
TRBJ2-1 . TRBV6-5 . TGTGCCAGCAGCTCTACCGGGGGTGAGCAGTTCTTC CASSSTGGEQFF
TRBJ1-1 . TRBV9 . TGTGCCAGCAGCGTAGCCTCCGAGGCGGCCACTGAAGCTTTCTTT CASSVASEAATEAFF